This TCR beta chain derives from a study of cytomegalovirus exposure and HLA in healthy donors. Study in general: A previous analysis identified 90 million to 140 million unique TCR beta sequences derived from about 180 million T cells.

60 Vbeta and 13 Jbeta primers were used in PCR. The table came from immunoSEQ multiplex PCR; TCRdb's copy has only in-frame clones and leaves some out. The sample has under 200,000 clones. On this clone itself: Antigen unknown.

General study results and limits: HLA allele associations emerged for around 15,000 TCR beta sequences in a later analysis, at 0.05 false discovery rate. Data from an earlier analysis indicated that most TCR beta V segments were productive either about 87% or about 30% of the time.

Trimming removed 6 bases at V and 0 bases at J, with 12 bases between. This CDR3 region has 14 residues. In germline, CDR1 is MNHNS, CDR2 SASEGT. The TCR originated in a young man in good health and CMV-seronegative. Material: PBMCs. The chain joins TRBV6-1 to TRBJ2-7; the D gene is possibly TRBD1 (6 bases). The CDR3 DNA follows: TGTGCCAGCAGCGCCGACAGGAGCTCCTACGAGCAGTACTTC. It translates to CASSADRSSYEQYF.